The count of the clone carrying this T cell receptor beta chain is one. Its antigen remains unknown. The data stem from a study of cytomegalovirus exposure and HLA in healthy donors. Across the study: Previous work identified roughly 110 million unique TCR beta sequences from roughly 180 million T cells. Study results and limitations: A later analysis reported that several of the most significant clusters appeared to be linked to common viral pathogens, among them Epstein-Barr virus. When analyzed later, the rates of TCR association showed variation by HLA locus, with DRB1 the most and HLA-C the fewest.

Germline CDR1 and CDR2: LGHNA and YSLEER. V was trimmed by 0 bases and J by 6 bases, leaving 5 bases between them. The CDR3 loop spans 13 amino acids. 60 Vbeta and 13 Jbeta primers were used in PCR. Produced via immunoSEQ multiplex PCR; TCRdb's table is partial and in-frame only. The table records approximately 200,000 clones, more than 70% of them present only once. The donors comprised healthy bone marrow donors. The receptor's source is a man in his thirties or forties in good health and CMV-seropositive. Specimen: PBMCs. V usage is TRBV4-3 and J usage is TRBJ2-2, with D unresolved. CDR3: CASSQESSGELFF. CDR3 DNA sequence: TGCGCCAGCAGCCAAGAATCCTCCGGGGAGCTGTTTTTT.